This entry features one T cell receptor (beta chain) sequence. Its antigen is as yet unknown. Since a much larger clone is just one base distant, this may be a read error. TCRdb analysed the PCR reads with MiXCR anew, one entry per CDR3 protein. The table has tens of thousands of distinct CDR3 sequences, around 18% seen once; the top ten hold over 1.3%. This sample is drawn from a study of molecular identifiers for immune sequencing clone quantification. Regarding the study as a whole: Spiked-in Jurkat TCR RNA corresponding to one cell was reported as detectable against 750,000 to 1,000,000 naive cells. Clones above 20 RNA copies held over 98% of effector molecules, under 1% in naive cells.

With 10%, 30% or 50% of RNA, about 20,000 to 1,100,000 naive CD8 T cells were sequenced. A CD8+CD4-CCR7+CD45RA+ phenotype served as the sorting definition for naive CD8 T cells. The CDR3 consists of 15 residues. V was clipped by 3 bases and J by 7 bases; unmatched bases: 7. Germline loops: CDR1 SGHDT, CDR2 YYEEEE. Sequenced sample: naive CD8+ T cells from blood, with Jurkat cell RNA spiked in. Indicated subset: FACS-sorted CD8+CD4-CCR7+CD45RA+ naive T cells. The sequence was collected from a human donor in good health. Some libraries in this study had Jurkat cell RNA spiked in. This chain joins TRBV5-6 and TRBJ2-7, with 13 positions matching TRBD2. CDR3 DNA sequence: TGTGCCAGCAGCTCGGCCCAGGGACTAGCGGGAGAGCAGTACTTC. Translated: CASSSAQGLAGEQYF. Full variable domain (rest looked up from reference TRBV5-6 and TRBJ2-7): DAGVTQSPTHLIKTRGQQVTLRCSPKSGHDTVSWYQQALGQGPQFIFQYYEEEERQRGNFPDRFSGHQFPNYSSELNVNALLLGDSALYLCASSSAQGLAGEQYFGPGTRLTVT.